This T cell receptor (beta chain) was captured by sequencing in a study of blood T cells in healthy people across ages. Points from the study as a whole: Estimated diversity, derived from one million T cells, was regarded as an underestimate.

On this clonotype: What it binds is unknown.

A second roughly 6 to 12 cycle PCR used barcoded and J-beta primers. Every cDNA molecule carried a tag from a template-switch adaptor bearing 12 random nucleotides. TCRdb redid the calling of the 5' RACE reads with MiXCR, one entry per CDR3 protein. The sample lists about 940,000 distinct CDR3 sequences; approximately 49% were seen once. Total RNA, at least 6 micrograms per sample, was extracted from PBMCs. The germline V gene encodes CDR1 DFQATT and CDR2 SNEGSKA (reference sequence). The length of the CDR3 is 16 residues. V trimming: 0 bases; J trimming: 3 bases; junction bases outside the gene matches: 8.

The rearrangement uses TRBV20-1 and TRBJ2-3; the match to TRBD2 covers 8 bases. This TCR came from a man younger than 45 in good health. Material for sequencing was blood. CDR3 coding DNA: TGCAGTGCTAGAGATTTTCGGGGGGGGCCGACAGATACGCAGTATTTT. Translating it yields CSARDFRGGPTDTQYF.